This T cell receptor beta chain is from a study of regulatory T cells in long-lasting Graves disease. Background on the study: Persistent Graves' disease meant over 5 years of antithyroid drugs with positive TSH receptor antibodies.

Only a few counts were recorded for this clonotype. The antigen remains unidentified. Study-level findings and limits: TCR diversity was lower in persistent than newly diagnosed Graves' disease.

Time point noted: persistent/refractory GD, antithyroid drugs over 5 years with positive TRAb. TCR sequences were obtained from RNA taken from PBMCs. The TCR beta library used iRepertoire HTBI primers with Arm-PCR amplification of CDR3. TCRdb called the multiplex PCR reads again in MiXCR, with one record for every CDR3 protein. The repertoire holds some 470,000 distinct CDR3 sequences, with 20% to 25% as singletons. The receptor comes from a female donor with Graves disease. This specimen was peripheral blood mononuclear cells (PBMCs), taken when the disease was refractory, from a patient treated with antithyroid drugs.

CDR3 sequence (DNA): TGTGCCAGCAGCTTCAGGGACACCGGGGAGCTGTTTTTT. This translates into CASSFRDTGELFF. The V gene is TRBV5-5, the J gene TRBJ2-2; a possible D gene is TRBD1 (5 bases). V was trimmed by 2 bases and J by 3 bases, leaving 5 bases between them. Germline lookup yields CDR1 SGHKS and CDR2 YYEKEE (reference sequence). This CDR3 has 13 residues.